This TCR beta chain derives from a study of T cell changes during pregnancy in multiple sclerosis. CDR3 size: 14 residues. V lost 6 bases, J lost 4 bases, and 6 bases stayed unmatched. Germline CDR1 is SGHTA and CDR2 is FQGNSA. Repertoires were generated with immunoSEQ multiplex PCR, while TCRdb's copy carries only in-frame clones and drops some. The sample yields 15,000 to 25,000 clones, 88% seen once. V and J are TRBV7-2 and TRBJ1-1; the match to TRBD1 covers 9 bases. The specimen was CD8+ T cells from peripheral blood mononuclear cells, collected in the third trimester of pregnancy. The sequence was collected from a female donor in good health, enrolled as a control in a pregnancy study. The CDR3 here is CASSPGQGGTEAFF. The CDR3 DNA reads TGTGCCAGCAGTCCGGGACAGGGTGGCACTGAAGCTTTCTTT. Full variable domain (remainder filled in from reference TRBV7-2 and TRBJ1-1): GAGVSQSPSNKVTEKGKDVELRCDPISGHTALYWYRQSLGQGLEFLIYFQGNSAPDKSGLPSDRFSAERTGGSVSTLTIQRTQQEDSAVYLCASSPGQGGTEAFFGQGTRLTVV.